Listed here are 24 T cell receptor beta chains from one sample, sequenced in a study of cytotoxic CD8 clonotypes in ibrutinib-treated CLL listed by TCRdb under 2021. The sample's time point label, decoded: 12 to 13 months on ibrutinib. The method was the immunoSEQ multiplex PCR assay. Here the immuneACCESS table is served through TCRdb, limited to in-frame sequences with V and J called. Missing clones are a known gap in these copies; in checked studies unresolved V genes cover under half, and the rest lacks a known reason. Present in this sample are approximately 140,000 clones, 60% to 85% of which were seen just once. The leading ten clones occupy 25% to 30% of the sample. The specimen was PBMCs, collected after 12 months of ibrutinib treatment. The receptors come from a human donor with chronic lymphocytic leukemia.

The chain uses TRBV4-2 and TRBJ2-3; no reliable D call. The CDR3 has 13 residues. The V gene lost 4 bases and the J gene lost 4 bases, with 9 bases spanning the gap. The germline V gene has CDR1 LGHNA and CDR2 YNFKEQ. The CDR3, as DNA: TGTGCCAGCAGCCTCCGTGAGTCAGATACGCAGTATTTT. Its protein product is CASSLRESDTQYF.

In this sample, this clone turned up a few times. The chain is built from TRBV28 and TRBJ1-6; tentatively, D is TRBD1 (6 bases). Germline V lookup: CDR1 MDHEN, CDR2 SYDVKM. The CDR3 has 15 amino acids. The germline V and J ends were trimmed by 6 bases and 9 bases, with 18 bases remaining between them. The CDR3 is CASSNLQGWGSPLHF. The CDR3 region has the DNA TGTGCCAGCAGCAACCTACAGGGCTGGGGTTCACCCCTCCACTTT.

This clone has more than one count but fewer than ten. The same CDR3 is also encoded by other DNA sequences in this sample. The CDR3 here is CASSVAGGQGSYEQYF. The CDR3, as DNA: TGTGCCAGCAGCGTAGCTGGAGGACAGGGCTCCTACGAGCAGTACTTC. The rearrangement links TRBV9 to TRBJ2-7, with TRBD1 matching over 8 bases. The ends lost 0 bases at V and 0 bases at J; junction bases unmatched: 5. CDR3 length: 16 amino acids. The germline V gene encodes CDR1 SGDLS and CDR2 YYNGEE.

The chain links TRBV9 to TRBJ1-4; no reliable D call. Deletions cut 0 bases from V and 5 bases from J, with 8 bases between. The CDR3 totals 14 residues. Looked up from germline, CDR1 is SGDLS and CDR2 is YYNGEE. The CDR3 is CASSVGSRNEKLFF. Written as DNA, the CDR3 is TGTGCCAGCAGCGTAGGATCGAGGAATGAAAAACTGTTTTTT.

This clone was observed a few times. The chain links TRBV6-5 to TRBJ2-1; D is undetermined. This CDR3 has 13 residues. With 0 bases removed from V and 6 bases from J, the gap between germline ends came to 6 bases. CDR1 is MNHEY and CDR2 is SVGAGI in the germline V gene. CDR3 loop: CASSYSAVNEQFF. The CDR3 DNA sequence: TGTGCCAGCAGTTACTCGGCGGTCAATGAGCAGTTCTTC.

The CDR3 DNA is TGTGCCAGCAGCTTAGTCCGGGCGGGGGCGAACTACGAGCAGTACTTC. It is translated as CASSLVRAGANYEQYF. The rearrangement joins TRBV7-2 to TRBJ2-7; a possible D gene is TRBD2 (7 bases). Trimming shortened V by 1 base and J by 3 bases, and 16 bases separated the two germline ends. From germline, CDR1 is SGHTA and CDR2 FQGNSA. The CDR3 is made up of 16 amino acids.

This chain links TRBV5-4 with TRBJ2-5, with 8 bases fitting TRBD1. Germline V gene lookup returns CDR1 SGHNT and CDR2 YYREEE (reference sequence). The CDR3 is 13 residues long. V dropped 3 bases and J dropped 2; count of bases not matched to a gene: 0. CDR3 region: CASSWDRQETQYF. The CDR3 DNA reads as TGTGCCAGCAGCTGGGACAGGCAAGAGACCCAGTACTTC.

This chain links TRBV25-1 with TRBJ1-4; D is unclear. The CDR3 covers 14 residues. Germline CDR1 MGHDK, CDR2 SYGVNS. Trimming stripped 2 bases from V and 4 bases from J, with 8 bases between. CDR3 amino acids: CASSEGQINEKLFF. DNA of the CDR3: TGTGCCAGCAGTGAAGGTCAGATTAATGAAAAACTGTTTTTT.

V usage is TRBV5-6 and J usage is TRBJ2-3, with unresolved D. Germline CDR1 is SGHDT and CDR2 is YYEEEE. The germline V and J ends were trimmed by 0 bases and 0 bases, with 11 bases remaining between them. This CDR3 contains 16 residues. CDR3 region: CASSLGQFLSTDTQYF. CDR3 DNA: TGTGCCAGCAGCTTGGGGCAGTTCCTTAGCACAGATACGCAGTATTTT. Combining the CDR3 with reference TRBV5-6 and TRBJ2-3 gives the whole variable domain DAGVTQSPTHLIKTRGQQVTLRCSPKSGHDTVSWYQQALGQGPQFIFQYYEEEERQRGNFPDRFSGHQFPNYSSELNVNALLLGDSALYLCASSLGQFLSTDTQYFGPGTRLTVL.

The chain couples TRBV11-1 to TRBJ2-1, with TRBD1 matching over 9 bases. V shed 3 bases, J shed 6 bases, and the junction held 9 bases outside the gene matches. The CDR3 extends over 16 amino acids. Germline CDR1 reads SGHAT; CDR2 reads FQDESV (reference sequence). The CDR3 here is CASSFPTGGAANEQFF. As DNA, the CDR3 is TGTGCCAGCAGCTTCCCCACAGGGGGCGCGGCCAATGAGCAGTTCTTC.

This clone was counted between two and nine times. The chain combines TRBV28 with TRBJ1-2; 7 nucleotides match TRBD1. The CDR3 is made up of 13 amino acids. V shed 4 bases, J shed 4 bases, and the junction held 3 bases outside the gene matches. The germline gives CDR1 MDHEN, CDR2 SYDVKM. The CDR3 DNA is TGTGCCAGCAGTTCCGGGACAGTCTATGGCTACACCTTC. Translating gives CASSSGTVYGYTF.

This clone was seen a single time. V usage is TRBV2 and J usage is TRBJ2-7, with no clear D. CDR3 length: 13 residues. The germline CDR1 and CDR2 sequences are SNHLY and FYNNEI. The V end was cut by 6 bases, the J end by 4 bases, with 13 bases between. The CDR3 spells CASRLMPGYEQYF. The CDR3 DNA is TGTGCCAGCAGACTCATGCCTGGGTACGAGCAGTACTTC.

This clone was counted between two and nine times. The genes are TRBV7-9 and TRBJ1-1; the match to TRBD1 covers 12 bases. J gave up 4 bases and V 5 bases, and 11 bases lay outside the gene matches. This CDR3 has 17 residues. Germline V gene lookup returns CDR1 SEHNR and CDR2 FQNEAQ (reference sequence). The chain's CDR3 is CASSPGQGASVGTEAFF. CDR3 bases: TGTGCCAGCAGCCCGGGACAGGGGGCTTCGGTGGGCACTGAAGCTTTCTTT.

This clone was observed a few times. The CDR3, as DNA: TGTGCCAGCAGTTCCGCCTACGAGCAGTACTTC. Amino acid sequence: CASSSAYEQYF. The rearrangement uses TRBV27 and TRBJ2-7; no reliable D call. This CDR3 is built from 11 residues. CDR1 and CDR2 (germline): MNHEY, SMNVEV (reference sequence). With 4 bases removed from V and 2 bases from J, the gap between germline ends came to 3 bases.

The gene calls are TRBV13 and TRBJ2-1, with no clear D. The CDR3 totals 13 residues. The ends were cut back, 3 bases at V and 4 bases at J, with 7 bases in the middle. CDR1 PRHDT and CDR2 FYEKMQ come from the germline V gene (reference sequence). For the CDR3, the DNA is TGTGCCAGCAGCTTCGGTAGTTACAATGAGCAGTTCTTC. Translating it yields CASSFGSYNEQFF.

The gene calls are TRBV2 and TRBJ2-5, with TRBD1 matching over 9 bases. CDR1 and CDR2 (germline): SNHLY, FYNNEI. The CDR3 loop spans 15 amino acids. V gave up 7 bases and J gave up 0 bases; unmatched junction bases: 6. The chain's CDR3 is CASKRDRVYQETQYF. The CDR3 DNA follows: TGTGCCAGCAAGCGGGACAGGGTGTACCAAGAGACCCAGTACTTC.

This chain links TRBV7-3 with TRBJ1-5; D is unresolved. This CDR3 is built from 15 residues. The V and J ends lost 2 bases and 2 bases respectively, with 10 bases between them. Looked up from germline, CDR1 is SGHTA and CDR2 is FQGTGA. CDR3 bases: TGTGCCAGCAGCTTAGATGCGGGTGGCAATCAGCCCCAGCATTTT. It is translated as CASSLDAGGNQPQHF. The variable domain in full, completed from reference TRBV7-3 and TRBJ1-5, reads GAGVSQTPSNKVTEKGKYVELRCDPISGHTALYWYRQSLGQGPEFLIYFQGTGAADDSGLPNDRFFAVRPEGSVSTLKIQRTERGDSAVYLCASSLDAGGNQPQHFGDGTRLSIL.

The chain has TRBV19 and TRBJ2-7, with D unclear. Trimming took 3 bases from V and 0 from J, leaving 12 bases between them. The germline V gene encodes CDR1 LNHDA and CDR2 SQIVND (reference sequence). CDR3 length: 15 amino acids. As DNA, the CDR3 is TGTGCCAGTAGTATTCAGGTAGCTTCCTCCTACGAGCAGTACTTC. This gives the protein CASSIQVASSYEQYF.

This rearrangement joins TRBV10-3 to TRBJ1-1, with a tentative D call TRBD1 (5 bases). V was pared by 2 bases and J by 5 bases, with 15 bases between. CDR1 and CDR2 from the germline V gene are ENHRY and SYGVKD. CDR3 size: 15 residues. CDR3 protein: CAISEEGRQQTEAFF. In DNA, the CDR3 is TGTGCCATCAGTGAGGAGGGACGGCAGCAAACTGAAGCTTTCTTT.

This clone was observed a handful of times. The chain joins TRBV25-1 to TRBJ2-2; a possible D gene is TRBD2 (5 bases). The CDR3 spans 14 residues. Germline V lookup: CDR1 MGHDK, CDR2 SYGVNS. V lost 3 bases and J lost 7, with 12 bases in between. The CDR3: CASSERVFGGELFF. CDR3 DNA: TGTGCCAGCAGTGAGAGGGTTTTCGGCGGGGAGCTGTTTTTT.

The chain uses TRBV6-5 and TRBJ1-5; 8 positions match TRBD1. In germline, CDR1 is MNHEY, CDR2 SVGAGI. V lost 6 bases and J lost 4; bases outside the gene matches: 5. This CDR3 contains 14 residues. The CDR3 here is CASSRGQGNQPQHF. The CDR3 bases are TGTGCCAGCAGCCGAGGACAGGGTAATCAGCCCCAGCATTTT.

The V and J genes are TRBV5-1 and TRBJ2-5; D gene unclear. V dropped 2 bases and J dropped 1 base, with 6 bases sitting between them. From germline, CDR1 is SGHRS and CDR2 YFSETQ. The CDR3 consists of 13 residues. CDR3 sequence reads: CASSFSLQETQYF. The CDR3, as DNA: TGCGCCAGCAGCTTCTCACTCCAAGAGACCCAGTACTTC.

This chain uses TRBV30 with TRBJ2-7; TRBD2 might be the D (7 bases). CDR1 is GTSNPN and CDR2 is SVGIG in the germline V gene (reference sequence). The V and J ends lost 5 bases and 9 bases respectively, with 23 bases between them. This CDR3 region has 14 residues. CDR3 sequence: CAWGPGAGASGQYF. CDR3 DNA: TGTGCCTGGGGCCCGGGGGCGGGGGCGAGTGGGCAGTACTTC.

This chain uses TRBV7-8 with TRBJ1-1, with D tentatively TRBD1 (6 bases). The CDR3 runs to 15 residues. V gave up 2 bases and J gave up 1 base, with 11 bases separating them. Germline CDR1 reads SGHVS; CDR2 reads FQNEAQ. The CDR3 DNA reads TGTGCCAGCAGCTTAATGGGGGCGGGGAACACTGAAGCTTTCTTT. Its protein product is CASSLMGAGNTEAFF.